What follows describes a single T cell receptor (beta chain). The data stem from a study of tumor-infiltrating lymphocytes in primary liver carcinoma. The CDR3 length is 13 residues. Per germline, CDR1 MNHEY and CDR2 SVGEGT. The V and J ends lost 10 bases and 13 bases, in that order; junction bases with no gene match: 15. cDNA specific to TCR beta was made from around 530 ng of total RNA, with a constant-region primer employed for priming. Researchers made the TCR beta libraries by running three nested multiplex PCR rounds with slightly modified ARM-PCR. TRBV1-TRBV30 forward primers and a C-beta reverse primer were used in the first two PCR rounds, which each ran for about 10 cycles. One entry per CDR3 protein results from TCRdb running MiXCR on the multiplex PCR reads. The sample has around 71,000 distinct CDR3 sequences, about 70% seen once; the top ten hold roughly 15%. The roughly 19-32 mg bulk tissue piece was not sorted before simultaneous RNA and DNA extraction.

J is TRBJ2-1 and V is TRBV6-2 or TRBV6-3; the match to TRBD2 covers 8 bases. The specimen sequenced was liver tumor tissue from sampling region 4. Specified subset: tumor region T4, right-lateral pole. This receptor was obtained from a woman aged 55-69 years with primary liver carcinoma and hepatitis B virus infection. The CDR3 sequence: CAIRLAGSGPQFF. The CDR3 DNA is TGTGCCATCAGGCTAGCGGGTTCCGGACCACAGTTCTTC.